Listed below are T cell receptor beta chains from one sample, sequenced in a study of blood T cell repertoires in COVID-19. Clones were sequenced by immunoSEQ multiplex PCR, and TCRdb holds only the in-frame ones, with some missing. The sample holds around 94,000 clones, about 88% seen once. The specimen was peripheral blood. The receptors shown here come from an elderly man with acute or convalescent COVID-19. CDR3s include the opening cysteine and the closing phenylalanine or tryptophan. The order of the fields is V gene, clone size, CDR3 protein. Only some rows state a clone size, as once, few, many or a class for expanded clones.

V: TRBV24-1
size: .
CDR3: CATSAVGQTDTQYF

V: TRBV24-1
size: .
CDR3: CATSDLSGGRGNEQFF

V: TRBV27
size: .
CDR3: CASSSFQGGLNTEAFF

V: TRBV19
size: once
CDR3: CASSIVRGFTDTQYF

V: TRBV6-5
size: .
CDR3: CASSFLSGRAYEQYF

V: TRBV3-1/TRBV3-2
size: .
CDR3: CASSQGPGQQDTQYF

V: TRBV27
size: .
CDR3: CASSFSEDRSLFF

V: TRBV3-1/TRBV3-2
size: .
CDR3: CASSQELPPLRLAGGSSYNEQFF

V: TRBV19
size: few
CDR3: CASSRTGVGQPQHF

V: TRBV19
size: .
CDR3: CASKRALGQGFEAFF

V: TRBV19
size: .
CDR3: CASSSRSYEQYF

V: TRBV5-6
size: .
CDR3: CASSLPGGLRTEAFF

V: TRBV9
size: .
CDR3: CASSPRLAPKGTGELFF

V: TRBV6-5
size: .
CDR3: CASSYPITGDYEQYF

V: TRBV5-1
size: .
CDR3: CASSSSGLESDTQYF

V: TRBV7-3
size: few
CDR3: CASSPGQGITADTQYF

V: TRBV6-2/TRBV6-3
size: .
CDR3: CASSSLRASTGELFF

V: TRBV6-5
size: .
CDR3: CASSLDRGSEKLFF

V: TRBV9
size: .
CDR3: CASSVTSTDTQYF

V: TRBV10-3
size: .
CDR3: CAISTGGGYGYTF

V: TRBV9
size: .
CDR3: CASSVGGTNTYEQYF

V: TRBV9
size: few
CDR3: CASSSSTASGNTIYF

V: TRBV9
size: once
CDR3: CASSVGLAGGPSGELFF

V: TRBV5-1
size: .
CDR3: CASSATGRGVRDTQYF

V: TRBV6-6
size: once
CDR3: CASGYLGTGLLPFNSPLHF

V: TRBV7-2
size: once
CDR3: CASSPRHLADTQYF

V: TRBV3-1/TRBV3-2
size: .
CDR3: CASSHPGQGSGNTIYF

V: TRBV19
size: .
CDR3: CASSLAPGGHTYEQYF

V: TRBV7-9
size: .
CDR3: CASSLGGLAYEQYF

V: TRBV3-1/TRBV3-2
size: .
CDR3: CASSVFSGNEQFF

V: TRBV7-2
size: once
CDR3: CASSLIVGGNQETQYF

V: TRBV6-5
size: .
CDR3: CASRQNRGPNQPQHF

V: TRBV7-2
size: .
CDR3: CASSLPLAGAHEQYF

V: TRBV5-4
size: .
CDR3: CASSSDRGSYGYTF

V: TRBV29-1
size: .
CDR3: CSVESGGNYGYTF

V: TRBV14
size: .
CDR3: CASSQEGLVRGSEQFF

V: TRBV30
size: few
CDR3: CAWSGVRLNNEQFF

V: TRBV19
size: .
CDR3: CASSILIGQGGTEAFF

V: TRBV28
size: .
CDR3: CASNNWDRQGARGNTIYF

V: TRBV28
size: .
CDR3: CATDGGKLFF

V: TRBV11-2
size: few
CDR3: CASSLTSGSYEQYF

V: TRBV7-9
size: .
CDR3: CASSGPPGGANTGELFF

V: TRBV20-1
size: .
CDR3: CSASRLAGGREETQYF

V: TRBV2
size: .
CDR3: CASTRDSIEKLFF

V: TRBV9
size: .
CDR3: CASSVTSGSTDTQYF

V: TRBV6-2/TRBV6-3
size: .
CDR3: CASSYRPSRALYNEQFF

V: TRBV28
size: .
CDR3: CASSRRQGAPSGYTF

V: TRBV18
size: .
CDR3: CASSPDSLNEKLFF

V: TRBV5-4
size: .
CDR3: CASSSSGTSGRARETQYF

V: TRBV5-6
size: .
CDR3: CASSLEAGTLPYEQYF

V: TRBV6-5
size: .
CDR3: CASSPSVSTDTQYF

V: TRBV5-1
size: .
CDR3: CTSSLTAGYNEQFF

V: TRBV30
size: once
CDR3: CAWKGAGGGETQYF

V: TRBV3-1/TRBV3-2
size: .
CDR3: CASSSIYEQYF

V: TRBV2
size: .
CDR3: CASSEPTSGEGNEQFF